The source of this T cell receptor (beta chain) is a study of OX40 agonist ivuxolimab in advanced cancers. Method: immunoSEQ multiplex PCR; TCRdb's copy keeps in-frame clones and lacks some. The repertoire holds about 73,000 clones, about 89% seen once, with less than 0.8% in the top ten. This CDR3 has 15 residues. Germline V gene sequence: CDR1 MNHEY, CDR2 SVGAGI. The ends were cut back, 0 bases at V and 5 bases at J, with 13 bases in the middle. The chain combines TRBV6-5 with TRBJ1-1; D possibly corresponds to TRBD1 (6 bases). Sequences were derived from CD4+ or CD8+ T cells sorted from blood, sampled in a trial of the OX40 agonist ivuxolimab. The clonotype originates from an adult with an advanced solid tumor such as melanoma, head and neck, liver or kidney cancer. The CDR3 region is CASSYSPGAGTEAFF. CDR3 DNA sequence: TGTGCCAGCAGTTACTCCCCGGGGGCGGGGACTGAAGCTTTCTTT.